Shown below are 32 T cell receptor beta chains from a single sample sequenced in a study of CD8 T cells in Susac syndrome. After extraction with the RNeasy kit, about 0.45 to 1 ug of the RNA was reverse transcribed using random hexamers. TCRdb fed the immunoSEQ multiplex PCR reads into MiXCR, producing one record per CDR3 protein. The top ten hold approximately 0.52% of the sample, which has roughly 80,000 distinct CDR3 sequences, about 92% seen once. Sequencing input: CD4+ T cells from PBMCs. Receptors originate from a human donor with Susac syndrome.

The chain is built from TRBV7-2 and TRBJ1-1; unclear D gene. Per germline, CDR1 SGHTA and CDR2 FQGNSA. Trimming left V 3 bases short and J 5 bases short, with 10 bases between. The CDR3 loop spans 13 amino acids. The chain's CDR3 is CASSFDPRTEAFF. DNA of the CDR3: TGTGCCAGCAGCTTTGACCCGAGGACTGAAGCTTTCTTT.

This rearrangement joins TRBV9 to TRBJ2-2; the match to TRBD1 covers 8 bases. The CDR3 length is 15 residues. Germline trimming cut 2 bases from V and 3 bases from J; bases unmatched to any gene: 3. CDR1 and CDR2 (germline): SGDLS, YYNGEE. This CDR3 is CASSVTTGDTGELFF. The CDR3 bases are TGTGCCAGCAGCGTGACGACAGGGGACACCGGGGAGCTGTTTTTT.

This clonotype was observed a handful of times. The chain has TRBV7-2 and TRBJ2-7; 11 positions agree with TRBD2. J lost 3 bases, V lost 5 bases, and 3 bases had no gene match. Germline loops: CDR1 SGHTA, CDR2 FQGNSA. This CDR3 is built from 14 residues. This chain's CDR3 is CASSVSGRVYEQYF. CDR3 DNA sequence: TGTGCCAGCAGCGTTAGCGGGAGGGTCTACGAGCAGTACTTC. Full variable domain (rest looked up from reference TRBV7-2 and TRBJ2-7): GAGVSQSPSNKVTEKGKDVELRCDPISGHTALYWYRQSLGQGLEFLIYFQGNSAPDKSGLPSDRFSAERTGGSVSTLTIQRTQQEDSAVYLCASSVSGRVYEQYFGPGTRLTVT.

This chain joins TRBV18 and TRBJ2-3; D remains ambiguous. CDR1 KGHSH and CDR2 LQKENI come from the germline V gene. Trimming removed 6 bases from V and 6 bases from J, with 7 bases in between. The CDR3 is 11 residues long. CDR3 DNA sequence: TGTGCCAGCTCCCCCGTGGATACGCAGTATTTT. This codes for CASSPVDTQYF.

The CDR3 here is CASSFGGGGTDTQYF. CDR3 nucleotide sequence: TGTGCCAGCAGCTTTGGCGGGGGGGGCACAGATACGCAGTATTTT. The V call is TRBV7-9, the J call TRBJ2-3, with 9 bases matching TRBD2. The CDR3 runs to 15 residues. Germline-derived CDR1 and CDR2 are SEHNR and FQNEAQ (reference sequence). V dropped 3 bases and J dropped 1; count of bases not matched to a gene: 2.

The chain carries TRBV3-1 and TRBJ1-1; no definite D call. This CDR3 contains 13 residues. Germline V gene lookup returns CDR1 LGHDT and CDR2 YNNKEL (reference sequence). V lost 0 bases, J lost 7 bases, and 9 bases lay in between. CDR3 residues: CASSQDRGSEAFF. CDR3 nucleotide sequence: TGTGCCAGCAGCCAAGATAGAGGTAGTGAAGCTTTCTTT.

The gene calls are TRBV20-1 and TRBJ2-7; 7 bases line up with TRBD1. The CDR3 spans 12 residues. The germline V gene encodes CDR1 DFQATT and CDR2 SNEGSKA (reference sequence). J gave up 3 bases and V 5 bases, and 4 bases lay outside the gene matches. CDR3 in amino acids: CSAAGQVYEQYF. The CDR3, as DNA: TGCAGTGCTGCTGGACAGGTCTACGAGCAGTACTTC.

A few counts support this clonotype. The chain employs TRBV7-8 and TRBJ2-3; D assignment may be TRBD1 or TRBD2 (5 bases each). The CDR3 has 15 amino acids. Germline CDR1 SGHVS, CDR2 FQNEAQ. V lost 0 bases, J lost 0 bases, and 7 bases lay in between. The CDR3 loop is CASSLAGESTDTQYF. Written as DNA, the CDR3 is TGTGCCAGCAGCTTAGCGGGGGAAAGCACAGATACGCAGTATTTT.

Written as DNA, the CDR3 is TGTGCCAGCAGCTTACGTGGGGGGCCGGGCTCTGGGGCCAACGTCCTGACTTTC. It yields the protein CASSLRGGPGSGANVLTF. This chain links TRBV7-9 with TRBJ2-6; D is tentatively TRBD1 or TRBD2 (6 bases each). Germline V gene data show CDR1 as SEHNR and CDR2 as FQNEAQ (reference sequence). Between the trimmed V and J ends, which lost 2 bases and 0 bases, there was a span of 14 bases. This CDR3 is 18 amino acids long. The full variable domain, rest sourced from reference TRBV7-9 and TRBJ2-6, is DTGVSQNPRHKITKRGQNVTFRCDPISEHNRLYWYRQTLGQGPEFLTYFQNEAQLEKSRLLSDRFSAERPKGSFSTLEIQRTEQGDSAMYLCASSLRGGPGSGANVLTFGAGSRLTVL.

The V and J genes are TRBV7-2 and TRBJ2-3; no firm D call. The ends were cut back, 5 bases at V and 0 bases at J, with 9 bases in the middle. CDR3 length equals 14 residues. The V gene's germline CDR1 is SGHTA and CDR2 FQGNSA. The CDR3 sequence: CASSPPPSTDTQYF. The CDR3 region has the DNA TGTGCCAGCAGCCCCCCCCCGAGCACAGATACGCAGTATTTT.

This chain connects TRBV25-1 to TRBJ2-5; D might be TRBD2 (5 bases). The CDR3 is made up of 14 amino acids. Looked up from germline, CDR1 is MGHDK and CDR2 is SYGVNS. V was pared by 0 bases and J by 2 bases, with 7 bases between. CDR3 DNA: TGTGCCAGCAGTGAATATCGGGGACAAGAGACCCAGTACTTC. Residues: CASSEYRGQETQYF.

The rearrangement joins TRBV7-8 to TRBJ1-2, with 9 bases matching TRBD1. In germline, CDR1 is SGHVS, CDR2 FQNEAQ. V was pared by 1 base and J by 4 bases, with 4 bases of the junction left unmatched. This CDR3 comprises 15 residues. CDR3 in DNA: TGTGCCAGCAGCTTAGTACAGGGGGCGAGCTATGGCTACACCTTC. Translated: CASSLVQGASYGYTF.

The chain combines TRBV7-2 with TRBJ2-7, with TRBD1 as a possible D gene (5 bases). The germline gives CDR1 SGHTA, CDR2 FQGNSA. Trimming stripped 6 bases from V and 5 bases from J, with 26 bases between. This CDR3 has 17 amino acids. The chain's CDR3 is CASSSQGALLLSHEQYF. Here the CDR3 DNA reads TGTGCCAGCAGTTCACAAGGGGCCCTCCTCCTCAGCCACGAGCAGTACTTC.

The chain carries TRBV28 and TRBJ2-3; 8 bases fit TRBD1. There are 18 residues in the CDR3. V dropped 5 bases and J dropped 2; count of bases not matched to a gene: 15. Germline V CDR1 and CDR2: MDHEN, SYDVKM. CDR3 sequence reads: CASSPDREVRTYTDTQYF. The CDR3 nucleotides read TGTGCCAGCAGTCCGGACAGGGAGGTCCGAACTTACACAGATACGCAGTATTTT. Looking up the rest from reference TRBV28 and TRBJ2-3 gives the full variable domain: DVKVTQSSRYLVKRTGEKVFLECVQDMDHENMFWYRQDPGLGLRLIYFSYDVKMKEKGDIPEGYSVSREKKERFSLILESASTNQTSMYLCASSPDREVRTYTDTQYFGPGTRLTVL.

The chain links TRBV3-1 to TRBJ2-1, with 12 bases identical to TRBD1. Germline V gene data show CDR1 as LGHDT and CDR2 as YNNKEL (reference sequence). Unmatched junction bases numbered 6, after V lost 6 bases and J lost 6 bases. The CDR3 contains 15 residues. The CDR3 protein is CASRRDRGPPNEQFF. DNA of the CDR3: TGTGCCAGCAGACGGGACAGGGGGCCCCCCAATGAGCAGTTCTTC.

The chain carries TRBV6-5 and TRBJ2-3; TRBD1 matches at 11 bases. The CDR3 runs 17 residues. In germline, CDR1 is MNHEY, CDR2 SVGAGI. Trimming at V came to 5 bases and at J to 2 bases, leaving 9 bases not matched to a gene. Here the CDR3 DNA reads TGTGCCAGCAGTACCCGAGGGACAGGGGGTCCCACAGATACGCAGTATTTT. Its translation: CASSTRGTGGPTDTQYF.

The chain joins TRBV29-1 to TRBJ2-7; possibly TRBD1 for D (6 bases). This CDR3 has 12 amino acids. Germline assignment: CDR1 SQVTM and CDR2 ANQGSEA. The V end lost 6 bases, the J end lost 2 bases, and 11 bases lay between the germline ends. This CDR3 reads CSVGAVPYEQYF. The CDR3, as DNA: TGCAGCGTGGGGGCGGTGCCCTACGAGCAGTACTTC.

This clonotype was counted a single time. CDR3 residues: CASTQGHLYEQYF. CDR3 sequence (DNA): TGTGCCAGCACCCAGGGACATCTCTACGAGCAGTACTTC. The V call is TRBV7-2, the J call TRBJ2-7, with a weak D call TRBD1 (6 bases). This CDR3 spans 13 amino acids. With 7 bases removed from V and 3 bases from J, the gap between germline ends came to 13 bases. The germline V gene encodes CDR1 SGHTA and CDR2 FQGNSA.

The rearrangement joins TRBV7-2 to TRBJ2-5, with TRBD1 matching 7 bases. The V gene end was trimmed by 3 bases and the J gene end by 5 bases; junction bases not matched to a gene: 3. Germline V gene sequence: CDR1 SGHTA, CDR2 FQGNSA. This CDR3 has 13 residues. The chain's CDR3 is CASSFDRAETQYF. CDR3 coding DNA: TGTGCCAGCAGCTTCGACAGGGCTGAGACCCAGTACTTC. Full variable domain (remainder filled in from reference TRBV7-2 and TRBJ2-5): GAGVSQSPSNKVTEKGKDVELRCDPISGHTALYWYRQSLGQGLEFLIYFQGNSAPDKSGLPSDRFSAERTGGSVSTLTIQRTQQEDSAVYLCASSFDRAETQYFGPGTRLLVL.

V and J are TRBV3-1 and TRBJ2-3, with D tentatively TRBD1 or TRBD2 (5 bases each). Germline loops: CDR1 LGHDT, CDR2 YNNKEL (reference sequence). This CDR3 has 15 amino acids. Deletions cut 2 bases from V and 6 bases from J, with 15 bases between. The CDR3 DNA reads TGTGCCAGCAGCCAAAGGGGCCCCAGGAGGGATACGCAGTATTTT. Protein product: CASSQRGPRRDTQYF.

This clonotype was detected only once. The chain joins TRBV6-6 to TRBJ2-7; D remains unclear. This CDR3 region has 11 residues. Trimming shortened V by 7 bases and J by 6 bases, and 10 bases separated the two germline ends. Germline values: CDR1 MNHNY, CDR2 SVGAGI (reference sequence). CDR3 amino acids: CASTQTREQYF. CDR3 coding DNA: TGTGCCAGCACTCAAACGCGCGAGCAGTACTTC.

V gene TRBV6-6 combines with J gene TRBJ2-7; 9 bases line up with TRBD1. The CDR3 spans 13 residues. The ends lost 5 bases at V and 5 bases at J; junction bases unmatched: 4. Germline V gene sequence: CDR1 MNHNY, CDR2 SVGAGI (reference sequence). The CDR3 sequence is CASSGTGINEQYF. DNA of the CDR3: TGTGCCAGCAGTGGGACAGGGATTAACGAGCAGTACTTC.

The rearrangement links TRBV9 to TRBJ2-3; 9 bases fit TRBD2. Germline V gene data show CDR1 as SGDLS and CDR2 as YYNGEE. The J segment lost 7 bases and the V segment lost 4 bases, leaving 13 bases of the junction unmatched. The CDR3 loop spans 16 amino acids. CDR3 in amino acids: CASSPISGLAGNTQYF. CDR3 in DNA: TGTGCCAGCAGCCCCATTAGTGGGCTAGCGGGAAATACGCAGTATTTT.

V usage is TRBV9 and J usage is TRBJ1-1; possibly TRBD1 for D (6 bases). Between the trimmed V and J ends, which lost 4 bases and 0 bases, there was a span of 13 bases. Germline CDR1 and CDR2: SGDLS and YYNGEE. This CDR3 is built from 15 residues. The CDR3 region is CASSPRTDLNTEAFF. The CDR3 coding sequence is TGTGCCAGCAGCCCCCGGACAGACCTGAACACTGAAGCTTTCTTT. Together with reference TRBV9 and TRBJ1-1, the CDR3 gives the full variable domain: DSGVTQTPKHLITATGQRVTLRCSPRSGDLSVYWYQQSLDQGLQFLIQYYNGEERAKGNILERFSAQQFPDLHSELNLSSLELGDSALYFCASSPRTDLNTEAFFGQGTRLTVV.

The rearrangement joins TRBV12-3 or TRBV12-4 to TRBJ1-4, with a weak D call TRBD1 (6 bases). V was shortened by 6 bases and J by 4 bases, with 15 bases between the two germline ends. The CDR3 covers 15 residues. Written as DNA, the CDR3 is TGTGCCAGCAGCACCGTCGGGGGCGGTAATGAAAAACTGTTTTTT. It specifies CASSTVGGGNEKLFF.

The J gene is TRBJ2-7, the V gene TRBV4-3; D is perhaps TRBD1 or TRBD2 (6 bases each). There are 15 residues in the CDR3. Trimming took 5 bases from V and 6 from J, leaving 20 bases between them. Germline CDR1 is LGHNA and CDR2 is YSLEER. In DNA, the CDR3 is TGCGCCAGCAGCGCCGAATCAGCTCGGGGGCTCGAGCAGTACTTC. Its protein product is CASSAESARGLEQYF.

In its sample, this clonotype was seen once. The V gene is TRBV5-1, the J gene TRBJ2-3, with D possibly matching TRBD1 (5 bases). This CDR3 spans 14 amino acids. Trimming stripped 3 bases from V and 3 bases from J, with 11 bases between. From germline, CDR1 is SGHRS and CDR2 YFSETQ. CDR3 coding DNA: TGCGCCAGCAGCTCTAGGGGTGAGACAGATACGCAGTATTTT. Protein: CASSSRGETDTQYF.

The gene calls are TRBV6-2 or TRBV6-3 and TRBJ1-1, with 7 bases fitting TRBD1. This CDR3 contains 17 residues. The germline CDR1 and CDR2 sequences are MNHEY and SVGEGT. The V and J ends lost 0 bases and 10 bases, in that order; junction bases with no gene match: 17. The DNA of the CDR3 is TGTGCCAGCAGTTACTCAGGCCTGGGGACAGCAGCTACGAGAGCTTTCTTT. The encoded protein is CASSYSGLGTAATRAFF.

This clonotype has only a few counts. The chain uses TRBV11-2 and TRBJ1-2; 9 bases are a match to TRBD1. CDR3 length: 13 residues. CDR1 is SGHAT, CDR2 FQNNGV, per germline. The V and J ends lost 3 bases and 6 bases, in that order; junction bases with no gene match: 2. In DNA form, the CDR3 reads TGTGCCAGCAGCTTGGGACAGGGCAATGGCTACACCTTC. Residues: CASSLGQGNGYTF.

The V call is TRBV18, the J call TRBJ2-7, with unresolved D. The CDR3 has 14 residues. The V end was cut by 3 bases, the J end by 0 bases, with 9 bases between. Germline V gives CDR1 KGHSH, CDR2 LQKENI. CDR3: CASSPSRSSYEQYF. CDR3 sequence (DNA): TGTGCCAGCTCACCGTCCCGGAGCTCCTACGAGCAGTACTTC.

The rearrangement uses TRBV28 and TRBJ1-5; 9 bases match TRBD1. CDR3 size: 14 residues. In germline, CDR1 is MDHEN, CDR2 SYDVKM. With 6 bases clipped from V and 7 bases from J, the junction kept 7 bases outside the gene matches. CDR3 in DNA: TGTGCCAGCAGGGGGACAGGGTCTCGGCAGCCCCAGCATTTT. Protein product: CASRGTGSRQPQHF. The full variable domain, completed using reference TRBV28 and TRBJ1-5, is DVKVTQSSRYLVKRTGEKVFLECVQDMDHENMFWYRQDPGLGLRLIYFSYDVKMKEKGDIPEGYSVSREKKERFSLILESASTNQTSMYLCASRGTGSRQPQHFGDGTRLSIL.

The chain employs TRBV28 and TRBJ1-2; D gene uncertain. From germline, CDR1 is MDHEN and CDR2 SYDVKM. Trimming took off 10 bases at V and 7 bases at J, with 13 bases between the two ends. The CDR3 runs to 11 residues. CDR3 in amino acids: CATAARLGYTF. For the CDR3, the DNA is TGTGCCACCGCCGCGAGGCTTGGCTACACCTTC.